This TCR beta chain was sequenced in a study of T-cell memory formation after mild COVID-19. Germline loops: CDR1 SQVTM, CDR2 ANQGSEA. The V gene end was trimmed by 6 bases and the J gene end by 2 bases; junction bases not matched to a gene: 3. There are 14 residues in the CDR3. TCRdb re-called the 5' RACE reads with MiXCR, one entry per CDR3 protein. The table shows 410,000 or so distinct CDR3 sequences, with around 22% occurring only once. The J gene is TRBJ2-6, the V gene TRBV29-1; 8 bases are a match to TRBD2. Sample: PBMCs or a T cell subset sorted from them (not recorded which). The TCR sequence derives from an adult woman who had mild COVID-19 (a few samples of this study predate the infection). Cell type and time point are not known. CDR3 DNA: TGCAGCGTCCGGGGGGGAGCTGGGGCCAACGTCCTGACTTTC. As protein: CSVRGGAGANVLTF.